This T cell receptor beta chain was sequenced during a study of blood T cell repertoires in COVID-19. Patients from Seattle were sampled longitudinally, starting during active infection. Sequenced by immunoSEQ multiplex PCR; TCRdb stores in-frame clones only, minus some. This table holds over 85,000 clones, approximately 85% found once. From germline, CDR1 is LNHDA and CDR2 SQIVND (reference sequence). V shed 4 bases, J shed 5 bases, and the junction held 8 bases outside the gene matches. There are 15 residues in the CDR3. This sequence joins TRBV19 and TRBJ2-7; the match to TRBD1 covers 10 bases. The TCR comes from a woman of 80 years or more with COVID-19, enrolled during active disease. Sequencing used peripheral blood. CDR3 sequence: CASSTRQGAWNEQYF. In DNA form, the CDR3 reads TGTGCCAGTAGTACCAGACAGGGGGCTTGGAACGAGCAGTACTTC.